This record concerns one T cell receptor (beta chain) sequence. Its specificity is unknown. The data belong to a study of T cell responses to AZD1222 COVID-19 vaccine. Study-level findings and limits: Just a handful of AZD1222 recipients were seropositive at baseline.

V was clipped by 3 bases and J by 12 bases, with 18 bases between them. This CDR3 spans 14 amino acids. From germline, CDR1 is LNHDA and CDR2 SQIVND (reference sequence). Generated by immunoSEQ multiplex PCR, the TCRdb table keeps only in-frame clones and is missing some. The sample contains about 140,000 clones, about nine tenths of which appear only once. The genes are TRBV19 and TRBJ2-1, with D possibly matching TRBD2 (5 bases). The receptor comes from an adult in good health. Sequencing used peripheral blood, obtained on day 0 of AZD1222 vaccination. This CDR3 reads CASSMSQAGRRQFF. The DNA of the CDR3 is TGTGCCAGTAGTATGAGCCAGGCGGGTAGGAGGCAGTTCTTC.